Presented here are 13 T cell receptor beta chains from one specimen sequenced in a study of cytomegalovirus exposure and HLA in healthy donors (dated by TCRdb to the late 2010s). Receptors were amplified or captured by the immunoSEQ multiplex PCR assay. A mixture of 60 forward primers for TCR Vbeta segments and 13 reverse primers for TCR Jbeta segments was used in the multiplex PCR. TCRdb took over this immuneACCESS table, retaining in-frame rearrangements with V and J assigned. Such tables are incomplete; in checked studies, under half of the missing clones stem from an unresolved V gene, and the remainder is unexplained. This sample has roughly 100,000 clones in its table, and 70% to 80% of those were observed once. Jointly, the top ten make up 2% to 2.5% of the sample. The material sequenced was PBMCs. The receptors were gathered from a man aged 30-40 years in good health and CMV-seronegative.

The J gene is TRBJ2-7, the V gene TRBV2; 8 bases line up with TRBD2. Germline-derived CDR1 and CDR2 are SNHLY and FYNNEI. This CDR3 is 13 amino acids long. V lost 10 bases to trimming and J lost 1 base; unmatched junction nucleotides: 6. CDR3 DNA sequence: TGTGCCATCGGGGGGGGGAAATCCTACGAGCAGTACTTC. It yields the protein CAIGGGKSYEQYF.

The chain couples TRBV14 to TRBJ2-7, with D possibly being TRBD1 (6 bases). Germline V gene sequence: CDR1 SGHDN, CDR2 FVKESK. This CDR3 region has 13 residues. The V end was cut by 3 bases, the J end by 4 bases, with 10 bases between. The DNA of the CDR3 is TGTGCCAGCAGCCAGGGACACGGATACGAGCAGTACTTC. The encoded protein is CASSQGHGYEQYF.

The chain recombines TRBV5-1 with TRBJ2-7, with D maybe TRBD1 (5 bases). Trimming removed 3 bases at V and 2 bases at J, with 12 bases between. Germline assignment: CDR1 SGHRS and CDR2 YFSETQ. The CDR3 extends over 14 amino acids. The DNA for the CDR3 is TGCGCCAGCAGCTCGGATGCAGGGCCCTACGAGCAGTACTTC. Translation: CASSSDAGPYEQYF. The variable domain in full, with the rest retrieved from reference TRBV5-1 and TRBJ2-7, is KAGVTQTPRYLIKTRGQQVTLSCSPISGHRSVSWYQQTPGQGLQFLFEYFSETQRNKGNFPGRFSGRQFSNSRSEMNVSTLELGDSALYLCASSSDAGPYEQYFGPGTRLTVT.

This clone was detected only once. The chain employs TRBV7-2 and TRBJ2-7, with TRBD2 as a possible D gene (7 bases). The CDR3 covers 15 residues. Germline V gene lookup returns CDR1 SGHTA and CDR2 FQGNSA. The germline V and J ends were trimmed by 5 bases and 2 bases, with 16 bases remaining between them. The CDR3 here is CASSLLGGGPYEQYF. As DNA, the CDR3 is TGTGCCAGCAGCCTCCTAGGGGGGGGGCCCTACGAGCAGTACTTC.

The chain joins TRBV5-1 to TRBJ2-7; no firm D call. Per germline, CDR1 SGHRS and CDR2 YFSETQ. The V gene lost 0 bases and the J gene lost 0 bases, with 7 bases spanning the gap. This CDR3 region has 14 residues. CDR3 loop: CASSLGGSSYEQYF. For the CDR3, the DNA is TGCGCCAGCAGCTTGGGTGGCTCCTCCTACGAGCAGTACTTC.

The chain couples TRBV5-1 to TRBJ1-4, with D possibly matching TRBD1 (5 bases). This CDR3 is 15 amino acids long. Germline lookup yields CDR1 SGHRS and CDR2 YFSETQ. V lost 0 bases and J lost 7, with 13 bases in between. CDR3 DNA: TGCGCCAGCAGCTTGGACAGCCCAAGGGGTGAAAAACTGTTTTTT. This gives the protein CASSLDSPRGEKLFF.

With regard to this clone: The junction shows a germline mismatch at one end, possibly a read error. The V and J genes are TRBV28 and TRBJ2-4, with 16 bases that match TRBD2. CDR3 size: 12 residues. Looked up from germline, CDR1 is MDHEN and CDR2 is SYDVKM. CDR3 DNA: TGTGCCAGCAGTCCCGGGACTAGCGGGAGGGATTTC. Residues: CASSPGTSGRDF. The full variable domain, with the rest looked up from reference TRBV28 and TRBJ2-4, is DVKVTQSSRYLVKRTGEKVFLECVQDMDHENMFWYRQDPGLGLRLIYFSYDVKMKEKGDIPEGYSVSREKKERFSLILESASTNQTSMYLCASSPGTSGRDFGAGTRLSVL.

The table lists this clone with a count of one. CDR3 nucleotide sequence: TGTGCCAGCAGTGACCCCGGAGGCACCGGGGAGCTGTTTTTT. Amino acids: CASSDPGGTGELFF. This sequence joins TRBV6-4 and TRBJ2-2; tentative D call: TRBD2 (5 bases). Germline values: CDR1 MRHNA, CDR2 SNTAGT. V lost 2 bases and J 4 bases, leaving 8 bases between the germline ends. This CDR3 is built from 14 residues.

The genes are TRBV7-2 and TRBJ1-2; D gene unclear. The V end was cut by 2 bases, the J end by 6 bases, with 13 bases between. Germline V gene sequence: CDR1 SGHTA, CDR2 FQGNSA. The length of the CDR3 is 14 residues. In nucleotides, the CDR3 is TGTGCCAGCAGCTTATACTCTGCAGGCCATGGCTACACCTTC. Translated: CASSLYSAGHGYTF.

This chain connects TRBV18 to TRBJ2-7, with a tentative D call TRBD2 (6 bases). This CDR3 is 12 amino acids long. V lost 3 bases, J lost 5 bases, and 8 bases lay in between. From germline, CDR1 is KGHSH and CDR2 LQKENI. Here the CDR3 reads CASSPGGNEQYF. The DNA of the CDR3 is TGTGCCAGCTCACCCGGAGGGAACGAGCAGTACTTC.

This chain joins TRBV5-1 and TRBJ1-1, with D perhaps matching TRBD1 (5 bases). Germline V gives CDR1 SGHRS, CDR2 YFSETQ. V dropped 1 base and J dropped 1 base, with 11 bases sitting between them. There are 15 residues in the CDR3. CDR3 region: CASSLPDTKNTEAFF. As DNA, the CDR3 is TGCGCCAGCAGCTTGCCGGACACCAAGAACACTGAAGCTTTCTTT.

The rearrangement joins TRBV2 to TRBJ2-5, with 9 bases lining up with TRBD1. The CDR3 loop spans 15 amino acids. V lost 6 bases to trimming and J lost 4 bases; unmatched junction nucleotides: 9. Germline V gene lookup returns CDR1 SNHLY and CDR2 FYNNEI. The CDR3 loop reads CASRSGTGSRETQYF. CDR3 nucleotides: TGTGCCAGCAGATCCGGGACAGGGAGTAGAGAGACCCAGTACTTC. The variable domain in full, with the rest retrieved from reference TRBV2 and TRBJ2-5, is EPEVTQTPSHQVTQMGQEVILRCVPISNHLYFYWYRQILGQKVEFLVSFYNNEISEKSEIFDDQFSVERPDGSNFTLKIRSTKLEDSAMYFCASRSGTGSRETQYFGPGTRLLVL.

The chain carries TRBV18 and TRBJ2-3, with 8 positions matching TRBD2. The germline gives CDR1 KGHSH, CDR2 LQKENI. V gave up 2 bases and J gave up 4 bases; unmatched junction bases: 11. The CDR3 is made up of 17 amino acids. CDR3 sequence: CASSPDRRGVVADTQYF. CDR3 sequence (DNA): TGTGCCAGCTCACCAGATCGGCGGGGGGTAGTTGCAGATACGCAGTATTTT.